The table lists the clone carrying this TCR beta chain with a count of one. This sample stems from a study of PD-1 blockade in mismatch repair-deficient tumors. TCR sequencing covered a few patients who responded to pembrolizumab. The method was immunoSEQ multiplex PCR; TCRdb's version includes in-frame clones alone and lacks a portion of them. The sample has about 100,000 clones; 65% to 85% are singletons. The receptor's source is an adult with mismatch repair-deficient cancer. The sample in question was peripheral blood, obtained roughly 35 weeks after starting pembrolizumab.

Here the CDR3 reads CASSFLATSYEQYF. CDR3 sequence (DNA): TGTGCCAGCAGCTTTCTAGCGACCTCCTACGAGCAGTACTTC. The rearrangement uses TRBV7-8 and TRBJ2-7; the D gene is possibly TRBD2 (6 bases). Germline CDR1 and CDR2: SGHVS and FQNEAQ. The CDR3 contains 14 residues. V gave up 3 bases and J gave up 0 bases, with 9 bases separating them.